The sequence of this T cell receptor beta chain was determined in a study of blood T cell repertoires in COVID-19. Study-level information: Samples taken during acute and convalescent COVID-19 were collected in the United States, Italy and Spain. T cells, B-cell-depleted T cells, or PBMCs supplied cDNA or gDNA.

Germline loops: CDR1 MDHEN, CDR2 SYDVKM. Trimming took off 3 bases at V and 3 bases at J, with 11 bases between the two ends. The CDR3 is 14 amino acids. Study processing details: Reference gene primers were amplified, and this amplification served to estimate nucleated cell counts. The data were produced by immunoSEQ multiplex PCR, yet TCRdb's version contains in-frame clones alone and is incomplete. V and J calls and clone size follow that table, whereas D and trimming were derived from the DNA. The profile covers 200,000 to 250,000 clones, with 82% appearing a single time and approximately 3.5% taken by the ten largest.

Material for sequencing was peripheral blood. The TCR comes from a woman younger than 35 with acute or convalescent COVID-19. The gene calls are TRBV28 and TRBJ1-2; no reliable D call. The CDR3 coding sequence is TGTGCCAGCAGTTTCCGGGTCCCGGACTATGGCTACACCTTC. It yields the protein CASSFRVPDYGYTF.